This T cell receptor beta chain was identified in a study of OX40 agonist ivuxolimab in advanced cancers. This clone has only one observation. Profiled with immunoSEQ multiplex PCR; TCRdb holds only in-frame clones, not every one. The sample carries over 60,000 clones, about 86% recorded once. Looked up from germline, CDR1 is SNHLY and CDR2 is FYNNEI. The CDR3 has 15 amino acids. The ends lost 5 bases at V and 5 bases at J; junction bases unmatched: 5. Sequencing used CD4+ or CD8+ T cells sorted from blood, obtained in a trial of the OX40 agonist ivuxolimab. V gene TRBV2 combines with J gene TRBJ2-1; TRBD2 agrees at 11 bases. The source is an adult with an advanced solid tumor such as melanoma, head and neck, liver or kidney cancer. This chain's CDR3 is CASSRLAGGDNEQFF. In DNA form, the CDR3 reads TGTGCCAGCAGTCGGTTAGCGGGAGGGGACAATGAGCAGTTCTTC. Full variable domain (remainder filled in from reference TRBV2 and TRBJ2-1): EPEVTQTPSHQVTQMGQEVILRCVPISNHLYFYWYRQILGQKVEFLVSFYNNEISEKSEIFDDQFSVERPDGSNFTLKIRSTKLEDSAMYFCASSRLAGGDNEQFFGPGTRLTVL.